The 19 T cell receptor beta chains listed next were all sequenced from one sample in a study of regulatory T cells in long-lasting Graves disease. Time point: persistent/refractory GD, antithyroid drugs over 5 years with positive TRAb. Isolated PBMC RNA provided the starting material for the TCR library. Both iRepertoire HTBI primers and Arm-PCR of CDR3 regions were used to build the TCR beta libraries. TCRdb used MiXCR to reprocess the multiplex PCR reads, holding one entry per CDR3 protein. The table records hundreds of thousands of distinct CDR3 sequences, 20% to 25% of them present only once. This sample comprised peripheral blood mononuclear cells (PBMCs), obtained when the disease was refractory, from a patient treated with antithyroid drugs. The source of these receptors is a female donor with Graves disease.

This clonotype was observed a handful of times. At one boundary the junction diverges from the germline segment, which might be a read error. The CDR3 spells CASSRGAGLSCEQYF. CDR3 DNA: TGTGCCAGTTCGAGAGGAGCGGGCCTCTCCTGCGAGCAGTACTTC. This rearrangement joins TRBV2 to TRBJ2-7; a possible D gene is TRBD2 (6 bases). There are 15 residues in the CDR3. Germline values: CDR1 SNHLY, CDR2 FYNNEI.

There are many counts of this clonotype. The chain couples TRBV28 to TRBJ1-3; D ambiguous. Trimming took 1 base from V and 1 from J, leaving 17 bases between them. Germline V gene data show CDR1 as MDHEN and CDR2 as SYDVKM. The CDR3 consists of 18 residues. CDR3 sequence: CASSLSTPDGRSGNTIYF. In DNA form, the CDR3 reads TGTGCCAGCAGTTTATCCACTCCCGACGGCAGGTCTGGAAACACCATATATTTT.

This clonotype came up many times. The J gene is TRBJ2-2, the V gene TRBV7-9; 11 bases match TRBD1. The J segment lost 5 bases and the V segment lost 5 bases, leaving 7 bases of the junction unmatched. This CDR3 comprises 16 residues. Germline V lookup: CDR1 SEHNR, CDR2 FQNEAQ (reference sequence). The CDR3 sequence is CASSRWTGGETGELFF. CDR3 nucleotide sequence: TGTGCCAGCAGCCGATGGACAGGGGGCGAGACCGGGGAGCTGTTTTTT.

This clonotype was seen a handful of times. The CDR3 is CASSQGGIYGYTF. CDR3 coding DNA: TGTGCCAGCAGCCAGGGAGGGATTTATGGCTACACCTTC. The chain recombines TRBV14 with TRBJ1-2; no reliable D call. The CDR3 has 13 residues. V lost 3 bases and J lost 5, with 10 bases in between. CDR1 SGHDN and CDR2 FVKESK come from the germline V gene.

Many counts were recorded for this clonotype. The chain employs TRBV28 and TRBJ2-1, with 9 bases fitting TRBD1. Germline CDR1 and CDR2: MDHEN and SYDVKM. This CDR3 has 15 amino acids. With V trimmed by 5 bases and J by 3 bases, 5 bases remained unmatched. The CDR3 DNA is TGTGCCAGCAGTAAACAGGGGGCGAACTACAATGAGCAGTTCTTC. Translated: CASSKQGANYNEQFF.

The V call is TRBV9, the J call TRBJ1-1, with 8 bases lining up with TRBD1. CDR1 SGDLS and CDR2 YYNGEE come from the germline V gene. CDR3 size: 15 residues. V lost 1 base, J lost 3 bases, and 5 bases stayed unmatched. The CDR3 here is CASSVRTGRDTEAFF. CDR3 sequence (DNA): TGTGCCAGCAGCGTACGGACAGGGCGGGACACTGAAGCTTTCTTT.

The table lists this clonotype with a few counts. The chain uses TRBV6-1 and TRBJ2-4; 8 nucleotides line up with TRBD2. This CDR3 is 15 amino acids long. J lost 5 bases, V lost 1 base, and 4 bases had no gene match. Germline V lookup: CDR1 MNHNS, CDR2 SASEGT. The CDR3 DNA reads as TGTGCCAGCAGTGAAGGGGTGACTAGCGAAAACATTCAGTACTTC. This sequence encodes CASSEGVTSENIQYF.

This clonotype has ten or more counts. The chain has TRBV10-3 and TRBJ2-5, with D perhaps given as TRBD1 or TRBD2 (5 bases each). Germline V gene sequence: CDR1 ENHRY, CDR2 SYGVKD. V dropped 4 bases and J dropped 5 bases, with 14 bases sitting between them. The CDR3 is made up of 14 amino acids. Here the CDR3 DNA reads TGTGCCATCAGTGTAAGGGACCCGGCCGAGACCCAGTACTTC. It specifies CAISVRDPAETQYF.

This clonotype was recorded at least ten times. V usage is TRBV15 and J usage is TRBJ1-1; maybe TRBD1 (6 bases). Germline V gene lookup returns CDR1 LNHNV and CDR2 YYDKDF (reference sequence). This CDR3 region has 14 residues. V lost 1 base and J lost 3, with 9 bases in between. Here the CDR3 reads CATSRVPGDTEAFF. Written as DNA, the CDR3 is TGTGCCACCAGCAGAGTCCCAGGGGACACTGAAGCTTTCTTT.

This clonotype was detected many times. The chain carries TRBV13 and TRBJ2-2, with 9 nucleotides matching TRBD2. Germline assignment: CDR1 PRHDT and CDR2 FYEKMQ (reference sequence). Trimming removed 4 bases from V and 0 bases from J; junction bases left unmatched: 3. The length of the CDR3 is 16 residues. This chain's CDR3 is CASSYVAGANTGELFF. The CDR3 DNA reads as TGTGCCAGCAGCTACGTAGCGGGAGCGAACACCGGGGAGCTGTTTTTT.

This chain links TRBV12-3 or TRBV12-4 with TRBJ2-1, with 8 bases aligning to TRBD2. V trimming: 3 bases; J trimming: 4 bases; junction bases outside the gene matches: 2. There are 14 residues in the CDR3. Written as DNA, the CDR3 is TGTGCCAGCAGTTTGAGCGGGAGTTACAATGAGCAGTTCTTC. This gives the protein CASSLSGSYNEQFF.

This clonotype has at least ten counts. The CDR3 DNA sequence: TGTGCCTGGACCCCCAAAGCGGGAGTGGGTGGCTACACCTTC. Translation gives CAWTPKAGVGGYTF. V gene TRBV30 combines with J gene TRBJ1-2; D call uncertain. Between the trimmed V and J ends, which lost 4 bases and 7 bases, there was a span of 19 bases. The germline V gene has CDR1 GTSNPN and CDR2 SVGIG (reference sequence). The CDR3 is 14 amino acids.

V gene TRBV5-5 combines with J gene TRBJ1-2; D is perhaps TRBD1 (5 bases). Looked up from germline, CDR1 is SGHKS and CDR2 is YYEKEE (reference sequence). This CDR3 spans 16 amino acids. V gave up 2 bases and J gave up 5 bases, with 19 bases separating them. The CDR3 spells CASSLSGDHGGYGYTF. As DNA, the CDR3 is TGTGCCAGCAGCTTAAGTGGCGACCACGGGGGTTATGGCTACACCTTC.

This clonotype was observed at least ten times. The chain's CDR3 is CASSESGEGSYEQYF. Here the CDR3 DNA reads TGTGCCAGCAGTGAATCGGGGGAGGGATCCTACGAGCAGTACTTC. J is TRBJ2-7 and V is TRBV6-1; TRBD2 agrees at 7 bases. V shed 2 bases, J shed 1 base, and the junction held 5 bases outside the gene matches. This CDR3 has 15 residues. The germline V gene has CDR1 MNHNS and CDR2 SASEGT.

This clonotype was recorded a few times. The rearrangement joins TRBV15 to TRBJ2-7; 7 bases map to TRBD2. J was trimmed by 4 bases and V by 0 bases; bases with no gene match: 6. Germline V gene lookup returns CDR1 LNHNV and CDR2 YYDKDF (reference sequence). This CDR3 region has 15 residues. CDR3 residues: CATSRDLPSGYEQYF. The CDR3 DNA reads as TGTGCCACCAGCAGAGATCTCCCTAGCGGATACGAGCAGTACTTC.

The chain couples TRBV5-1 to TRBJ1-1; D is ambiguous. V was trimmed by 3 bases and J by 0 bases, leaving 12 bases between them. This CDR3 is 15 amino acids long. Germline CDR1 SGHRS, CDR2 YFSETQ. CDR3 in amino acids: CASSWASAMNTEAFF. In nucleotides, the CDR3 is TGCGCCAGCAGCTGGGCATCTGCTATGAACACTGAAGCTTTCTTT.

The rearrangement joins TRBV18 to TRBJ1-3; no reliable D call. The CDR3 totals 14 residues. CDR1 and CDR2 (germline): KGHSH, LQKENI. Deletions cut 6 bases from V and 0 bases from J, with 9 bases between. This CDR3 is CASSPRSSGNTIYF. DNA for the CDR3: TGTGCCAGCTCGCCGAGGAGCTCTGGAAACACCATATATTTT.

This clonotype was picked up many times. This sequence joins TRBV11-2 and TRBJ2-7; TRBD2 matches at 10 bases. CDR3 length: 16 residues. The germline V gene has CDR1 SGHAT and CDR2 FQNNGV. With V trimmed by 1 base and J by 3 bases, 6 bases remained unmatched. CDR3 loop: CASSLGTSGTLYEQYF. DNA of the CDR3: TGTGCCAGCAGCTTAGGGACTAGCGGAACGCTCTACGAGCAGTACTTC.

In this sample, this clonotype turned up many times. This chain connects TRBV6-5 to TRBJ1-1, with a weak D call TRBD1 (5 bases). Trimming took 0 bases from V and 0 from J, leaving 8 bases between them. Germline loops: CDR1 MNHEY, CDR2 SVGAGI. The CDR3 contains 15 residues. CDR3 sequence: CASSYSTAVNTEAFF. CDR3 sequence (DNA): TGTGCCAGCAGTTACTCGACAGCTGTGAACACTGAAGCTTTCTTT.